This T cell receptor beta chain was sequenced during a study of shared clonotypes between healthy human individuals. It was at deep level that the assay was run. Investigators spread the genomic DNA of each subset evenly over several immunoSEQ plates. The sequenced material, unsorted PBMC DNA, was run on ten immunoSEQ deep assay plates. Produced via immunoSEQ multiplex PCR; TCRdb's table is partial and in-frame only. The table records about 490,000 clones, about 72% of them present only once. Germline CDR1 is MNHEY and CDR2 is SMNVEV (reference sequence). V lost 5 bases to trimming and J lost 4 bases, with 12 bases between them. This CDR3 contains 14 residues. Extraction of genomic DNA in unsorted samples used roughly 94 million PBMCs.

The sequencing input was PBMCs. The clonotype was recovered from a woman in her thirties or forties in good health. Some clones in this sample may be carry-over from other donors' samples. The gene calls are TRBV27 and TRBJ2-1; D may be TRBD2 (7 bases). CDR3 DNA sequence: TGTGCCAGCAGTCCGGGGGGCTCGTACAATGAGCAGTTCTTC. This encodes CASSPGGSYNEQFF.